This is a list of T cell receptor beta chains from one sample in a study of control samples from healthy donors and cancer patients. Using immunoSEQ multiplex PCR, the repertoire was profiled, and TCRdb retains in-frame clones only, with some absent. The sample consists of some 80,000 clones, 89% of them appearing once. What was sequenced was blood. The source of these receptors is a man aged 45 to 65 in good health. The CDR3 runs from the conserved cysteine through the conserved F or W.

CDR3 protein	V gene
CASSEELAGGADTQYF	TRBV6-1
CSVEDRGQEGASGYTF	TRBV29-1
CASTPDYRDGQPQHF	TRBV6-5
CASSRGDRGPGANVLTF	TRBV21-1
CASSYSEGPYNSPLHF	TRBV6-5
CASSFGGEKKETQYF	TRBV11-2
CAWDSRSGGYTF	TRBV30
CASSLAGFGGGETQYF	TRBV5-4
CASSPGGTVGEKLFF	TRBV27
CATSREGVRTQPQHF	TRBV15
CASSLRLRGTPEAFF	TRBV28
CASSLDQGRTEAFF	TRBV7-2
CASSDRGFTGELFF	TRBV7-2
CASSQYGGFGETQYF	TRBV6-5
CASSLSMGTGSETQYF	TRBV11-2
CASSQEAAGASYEQYF	TRBV4-2